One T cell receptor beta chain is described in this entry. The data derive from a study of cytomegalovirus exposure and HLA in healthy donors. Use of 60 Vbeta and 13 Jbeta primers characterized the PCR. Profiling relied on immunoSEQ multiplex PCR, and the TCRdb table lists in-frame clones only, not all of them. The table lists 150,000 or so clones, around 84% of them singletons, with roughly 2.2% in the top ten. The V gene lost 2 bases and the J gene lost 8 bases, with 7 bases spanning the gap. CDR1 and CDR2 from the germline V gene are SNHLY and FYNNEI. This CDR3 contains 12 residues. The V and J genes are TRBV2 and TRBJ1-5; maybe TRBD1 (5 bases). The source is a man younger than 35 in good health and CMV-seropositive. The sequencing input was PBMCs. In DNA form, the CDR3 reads TGTGCCAGCAGTGAACAGGGAAAGCCCCAGCATTTT. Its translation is CASSEQGKPQHF. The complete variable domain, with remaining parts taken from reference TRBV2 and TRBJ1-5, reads EPEVTQTPSHQVTQMGQEVILRCVPISNHLYFYWYRQILGQKVEFLVSFYNNEISEKSEIFDDQFSVERPDGSNFTLKIRSTKLEDSAMYFCASSEQGKPQHFGDGTRLSIL.